The clone carrying this TCR beta chain was seen just once. This record comes from a study of T cell changes during pregnancy in multiple sclerosis. Libraries were prepared by immunoSEQ multiplex PCR; TCRdb keeps only in-frame clonotypes and omits some of them. The sample yields some 59,000 clones, around 91% seen once. The CDR3 covers 13 residues. The germline V and J ends were trimmed by 6 bases and 0 bases, with 9 bases remaining between them. Germline V gene lookup returns CDR1 MNHEY and CDR2 SMNVEV (reference sequence). The chain is built from TRBV27 and TRBJ2-7, with D perhaps matching TRBD2 (5 bases). Sequenced material: peripheral blood, taken in the third trimester of pregnancy. This sequence originates from a female donor in good health, enrolled as a control in a pregnancy study. The chain's CDR3 is CASSVGSSYEQYF. For the CDR3, the DNA is TGTGCCAGCAGCGTGGGGAGCTCCTACGAGCAGTACTTC.